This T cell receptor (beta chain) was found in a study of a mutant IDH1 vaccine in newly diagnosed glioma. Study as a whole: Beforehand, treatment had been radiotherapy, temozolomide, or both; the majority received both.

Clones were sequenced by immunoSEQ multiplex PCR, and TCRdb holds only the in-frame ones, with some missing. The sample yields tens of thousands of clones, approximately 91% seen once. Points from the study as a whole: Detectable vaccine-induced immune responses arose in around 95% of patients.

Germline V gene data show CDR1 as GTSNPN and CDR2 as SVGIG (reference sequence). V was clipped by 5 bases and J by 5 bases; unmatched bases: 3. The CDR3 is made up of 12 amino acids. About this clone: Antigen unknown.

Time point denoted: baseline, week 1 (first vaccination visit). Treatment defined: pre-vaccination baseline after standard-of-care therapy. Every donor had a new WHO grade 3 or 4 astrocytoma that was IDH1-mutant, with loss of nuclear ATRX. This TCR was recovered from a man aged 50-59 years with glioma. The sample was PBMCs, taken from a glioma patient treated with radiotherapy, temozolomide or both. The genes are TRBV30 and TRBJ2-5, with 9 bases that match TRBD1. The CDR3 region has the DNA TGTGCCTGGGAACAGGGGGCGGAGACCCAGTACTTC. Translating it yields CAWEQGAETQYF.